Listed here are 4 T cell receptor beta chains from one sample, sequenced in a study of T cell repertoires in cytomegalovirus infection. MiXCR, run by TCRdb on the reads, gives a single entry per CDR3 protein. In the table there are some 400,000 distinct CDR3 sequences, approximately 33% of which are singletons. Input material: PBMCs. Source of these receptors: a human donor in good health (CMV status not recorded). Some clones in this sample may be carry-over from other donors' samples.

The V gene is TRBV19, the J gene TRBJ1-2; the match to TRBD1 covers 8 bases. V dropped 7 bases and J dropped 4; count of bases not matched to a gene: 8. Per the germline V gene, CDR1 is LNHDA and CDR2 is SQIVND (reference sequence). There are 14 residues in the CDR3. The CDR3 coding sequence is TGTGCCAGTACCCATACAACAGGGGGCTATGGCTACACCTTC. This sequence encodes CASTHTTGGYGYTF.

This clonotype was observed a single time. The chain has TRBV23-1 and TRBJ2-2; D unclear. TRBV23-1 is treated as an ORF (open reading frame) with a function not yet certain. This CDR3 is built from 10 residues. The V end lost 7 bases, the J end lost 8 bases, and 5 bases lay between the germline ends. The CDR3 loop reads CASKMGELFF. The CDR3 coding sequence is TGCGCCAGCAAGATGGGGGAGCTGTTTTTT.

The V call is TRBV19, the J call TRBJ2-7; TRBD2 matches at 9 bases. V lost 3 bases and J lost 1; bases outside the gene matches: 7. The CDR3 runs 16 residues. Germline CDR1 reads LNHDA; CDR2 reads SQIVND (reference sequence). The CDR3 nucleotides read TGTGCCAGTAGTATTAGCGGGGGACTACAATCCTACGAGCAGTACTTC. Translated: CASSISGGLQSYEQYF.

The gene calls are TRBV19 and TRBJ1-2, with D hard to call. CDR3 length: 12 residues. Trimming left V 3 bases short and J 5 bases short, with 7 bases between. Germline V CDR1 and CDR2: LNHDA, SQIVND (reference sequence). The CDR3 loop reads CASSMTDYGYTF. The CDR3 DNA reads as TGTGCCAGTAGTATGACGGATTATGGCTACACCTTC.